This T cell receptor beta chain was recorded in a study of T cell changes during pregnancy in multiple sclerosis. The method was immunoSEQ multiplex PCR; TCRdb's version includes in-frame clones alone and lacks a portion of them. The repertoire consists of tens of thousands of clones, with approximately 95% occurring once and the leading ten covering around 1.8%. There are 14 residues in the CDR3. In germline, CDR1 is SGHRS, CDR2 YFSETQ. The ends were cut back, 7 bases at V and 3 bases at J, with 16 bases in the middle. The sequencing used peripheral blood, collected after pregnancy. This rearrangement joins TRBV5-1 to TRBJ1-1, with unresolved D. The receptor was isolated from a female donor in good health, enrolled as a control in a pregnancy study. The CDR3 nucleotides read TGCGCCAGCGCCCTAAGAGGTTTCGACACTGAAGCTTTCTTT. The encoded protein is CASALRGFDTEAFF.